A single sample is the source of the 29 T cell receptor beta chains below, sequenced in a study of cytomegalovirus exposure and HLA in healthy donors. 60 Vbeta and 13 Jbeta primers were used in PCR. Clones were sequenced by immunoSEQ multiplex PCR, and TCRdb holds only the in-frame ones, with some missing. The sample records about 190,000 clones, around four fifths being singletons. The sequenced sample was PBMCs. These receptors originate from a woman in her forties or fifties in good health and CMV-seropositive.

A few counts support this clone. This rearrangement joins TRBV30 to TRBJ2-6; 8 nucleotides agree with TRBD1. V dropped 5 bases and J dropped 8; count of bases not matched to a gene: 5. The CDR3 totals 13 residues. Germline CDR1 and CDR2: GTSNPN and SVGIG (reference sequence). The CDR3 region has the DNA TGTGCCTGGGACAGGGGTGGTTCCAACGTCCTGACTTTC. It translates to CAWDRGGSNVLTF.

The count of this clone is one. The chain combines TRBV27 with TRBJ1-1, with TRBD1 identical over 7 bases. The CDR3 covers 14 residues. With V trimmed by 3 bases and J by 0 bases, 1 base remained unmatched. Germline CDR1 reads MNHEY; CDR2 reads SMNVEV (reference sequence). The CDR3 DNA reads TGTGCCAGCAGTTTGACAGGGCTGAACACTGAAGCTTTCTTT. Translation gives CASSLTGLNTEAFF.

The rearrangement links TRBV23-1 to TRBJ2-1; D is undetermined. TRBV23-1 is sorted into the ORF group, with uncertain function. V was pared by 7 bases and J by 7 bases, with 8 bases between. This CDR3 spans 11 amino acids. CDR3 sequence reads: CASNLRNEQFF. CDR3 coding DNA: TGCGCCAGCAATCTCAGGAATGAGCAGTTCTTC.

This clone came up once. V usage is TRBV6-1 and J usage is TRBJ1-6; the D gene is possibly TRBD1 (5 bases). V lost 4 bases, J lost 7 bases, and 23 bases lay in between. The germline gives CDR1 MNHNS, CDR2 SASEGT. The CDR3 runs 18 residues. In DNA, the CDR3 is TGTGCCAGCAGTGTCTCTCTTTCAGGGCAATCCCGAAATTCACCCCTCCACTTT. Its protein product is CASSVSLSGQSRNSPLHF.

CDR3 loop: CAWRPTGKGGYTF. In nucleotides, the CDR3 is TGTGCCTGGAGGCCGACAGGGAAGGGTGGCTACACCTTC. The chain employs TRBV30 and TRBJ1-2; TRBD1 matches at 7 bases. Germline-derived CDR1 and CDR2 are GTSNPN and SVGIG (reference sequence). This CDR3 is built from 13 residues. The trim removed 3 bases at V and 7 bases at J, leaving 8 bases unmatched. Together with reference TRBV30 and TRBJ1-2, the CDR3 gives the full variable domain: SQTIHQWPATLVQPVGSPLSLECTVEGTSNPNLYWYRQAAGRGLQLLFYSVGIGQISSEVPQNLSASRPQDRQFILSSKKLLLSDSGFYLCAWRPTGKGGYTFGSGTRLTVV.

This chain uses TRBV7-2 with TRBJ2-1, with 12 nucleotides matching TRBD2. The CDR3 consists of 15 residues. CDR1 and CDR2 from the germline V gene are SGHTA and FQGNSA. V shed 4 bases, J shed 8 bases, and the junction held 6 bases outside the gene matches. The CDR3 DNA sequence: TGTGCCAGCAGCTCTAGCGGGGGGGCCTCCCATGAGCAGTTCTTC. Residues: CASSSSGGASHEQFF.

The chain joins TRBV6-1 to TRBJ1-1; D is unclear. The germline gives CDR1 MNHNS, CDR2 SASEGT. The germline V and J ends were trimmed by 4 bases and 3 bases, with 6 bases remaining between them. CDR3 length equals 12 residues. The CDR3 bases are TGTGCCAGCAGTGGGTCGGACACTGAAGCTTTCTTT. It codes for CASSGSDTEAFF.

The rearrangement uses TRBV9 and TRBJ2-1, with D possibly matching TRBD2 (6 bases). Trimming left V 0 bases short and J 6 bases short, with 19 bases between. This CDR3 comprises 17 residues. Germline V lookup: CDR1 SGDLS, CDR2 YYNGEE. Here the CDR3 reads CASSVGLGGPVLNEQFF. CDR3 in DNA: TGTGCCAGCAGCGTAGGCCTCGGGGGACCTGTCCTCAATGAGCAGTTCTTC.

The chain couples TRBV28 to TRBJ1-4, with 9 bases identical to TRBD1. The germline gives CDR1 MDHEN, CDR2 SYDVKM. J lost 8 bases, V lost 0 bases, and 1 base had no gene match. This CDR3 spans 14 amino acids. CDR3 region: CASSLWDRGEKLFF. The CDR3 region has the DNA TGTGCCAGCAGTTTATGGGACAGGGGCGAAAAACTGTTTTTT.

In this sample, this clone turned up once. The gene calls are TRBV2 and TRBJ2-5; 9 nucleotides match TRBD2. The germline gives CDR1 SNHLY, CDR2 FYNNEI. This CDR3 has 15 residues. V was clipped by 4 bases and J by 4 bases; unmatched bases: 7. CDR3 loop: CASSGTSGSRETQYF. The CDR3 nucleotides are TGTGCCAGCAGTGGTACTAGCGGGTCTAGAGAGACCCAGTACTTC.

J is TRBJ2-2 and V is TRBV18, with a weak D call TRBD1 (6 bases). The length of the CDR3 is 17 residues. The germline CDR1 and CDR2 sequences are KGHSH and LQKENI. The V gene lost 1 base and the J gene lost 0 bases, with 12 bases spanning the gap. The CDR3 nucleotides are TGTGCCAGCTCACCACGGGCAGGGGCGCCGAACACCGGGGAGCTGTTTTTT. It codes for CASSPRAGAPNTGELFF.

The chain has TRBV7-2 and TRBJ1-2, with 7 bases fitting TRBD1. Germline CDR1 and CDR2: SGHTA and FQGNSA. CDR3 size: 15 residues. After removal of 5 bases from V and 7 bases from J, the junction contained 13 bases not matched to a gene. The CDR3 DNA reads TGTGCCAGCAGCAGCGAGACAGGGTCCATACGTGGCTACACCTTC. It codes for CASSSETGSIRGYTF.

This chain links TRBV9 with TRBJ2-1, with a tentative D call TRBD1 (6 bases). Trimming took 1 base from V and 1 from J, leaving 12 bases between them. This CDR3 comprises 16 residues. Germline assignment: CDR1 SGDLS and CDR2 YYNGEE. In DNA form, the CDR3 reads TGTGCCAGCAGCGTACAGACAGGATTGTCCTACAATGAGCAGTTCTTC. Protein product: CASSVQTGLSYNEQFF. The complete variable domain, with remaining parts taken from reference TRBV9 and TRBJ2-1, reads DSGVTQTPKHLITATGQRVTLRCSPRSGDLSVYWYQQSLDQGLQFLIQYYNGEERAKGNILERFSAQQFPDLHSELNLSSLELGDSALYFCASSVQTGLSYNEQFFGPGTRLTVL.

The chain couples TRBV9 to TRBJ1-2, with 9 bases matching TRBD1. The CDR3 has 13 amino acids. The junction had 5 bases not matched to a gene; V was cut back by 3 bases and J by 8 bases. Germline CDR1 is SGDLS and CDR2 is YYNGEE. CDR3 sequence: CASSATDRGGYTF. For the CDR3, the DNA is TGTGCCAGCAGCGCGACAGACAGGGGGGGCTACACCTTC.

The J gene is TRBJ2-7, the V gene TRBV7-2, with 8 bases fitting TRBD1. After removal of 0 bases from V and 4 bases from J, the junction contained 11 bases not matched to a gene. This CDR3 is 17 amino acids long. Germline values: CDR1 SGHTA, CDR2 FQGNSA. The CDR3 loop reads CASSLAQTTTGAYEQYF. The DNA for the CDR3 is TGTGCCAGCAGCTTAGCACAGACCACGACAGGGGCGTACGAGCAGTACTTC.

V and J are TRBV6-5 and TRBJ2-1; TRBD1 matches at 9 bases. CDR1 MNHEY and CDR2 SVGAGI come from the germline V gene. There are 15 residues in the CDR3. Trimming removed 2 bases from V and 7 bases from J; junction bases left unmatched: 6. The CDR3 DNA is TGTGCCAGCAGTTACCCGGGACAGGGCGTAAATGAGCAGTTCTTC. Residues: CASSYPGQGVNEQFF.

V usage is TRBV4-1 and J usage is TRBJ1-3; D gene unclear. V was clipped by 0 bases and J by 2 bases, with 8 bases between them. CDR1 is MGHRA and CDR2 is YSYEKL in the germline V gene. The CDR3 sequence is 15 residues long. The CDR3 DNA reads as TGCGCCAGCAGCCAAGATAAGAGGACTGGAAACACCATATATTTT. This translates into CASSQDKRTGNTIYF.

The chain uses TRBV27 and TRBJ2-3, with a tentative D call TRBD1 (6 bases). Germline V gives CDR1 MNHEY, CDR2 SMNVEV (reference sequence). The CDR3 consists of 14 residues. The V end lost 7 bases, the J end lost 3 bases, and 14 bases lay between the germline ends. The CDR3 here is CASTPQGGTDTQYF. The CDR3 coding sequence is TGTGCCAGCACCCCACAGGGTGGAACAGATACGCAGTATTTT.

This rearrangement joins TRBV2 to TRBJ1-2, with 8 positions matching TRBD1. The germline gives CDR1 SNHLY, CDR2 FYNNEI. The CDR3 spans 14 residues. J was trimmed by 4 bases and V by 6 bases; bases with no gene match: 7. In nucleotides, the CDR3 is TGTGCCAGCAGGAGGGACAGGCCGCGCTATGGCTACACCTTC. This sequence encodes CASRRDRPRYGYTF.

Points on this clone: The sample has other DNA sequences that encode this CDR3 too. CDR3 sequence (DNA): TGTGCCAGCAGCTTGAGGGGGAGCTACGAGCAGTACTTC. Protein: CASSLRGSYEQYF. V gene TRBV5-4 combines with J gene TRBJ2-7, with TRBD1 as a possible D gene (6 bases). The CDR3 is made up of 13 amino acids. The ends were cut back, 1 base at V and 3 bases at J, with 8 bases in the middle. Germline CDR1 reads SGHNT; CDR2 reads YYREEE (reference sequence).

The gene calls are TRBV6-5 and TRBJ2-3, with a tentative D call TRBD2 (6 bases). The CDR3 runs to 14 residues. Trimming shortened V by 8 bases and J by 3 bases, and 15 bases separated the two germline ends. Germline CDR1 MNHEY, CDR2 SVGAGI. CDR3 DNA: TGTGCCAGCGGGAGCCCTCTAGCGACAGATACGCAGTATTTT. As protein: CASGSPLATDTQYF.

The chain recombines TRBV6-6 with TRBJ1-6; D is uncertain. This CDR3 has 15 amino acids. The V gene lost 4 bases and the J gene lost 5 bases, with 12 bases spanning the gap. Germline values: CDR1 MNHNY, CDR2 SVGAGI (reference sequence). The CDR3 bases are TGTGCCAGCAGTTCCGGGGTGGCCGATAATTCACCCCTCCACTTT. Its protein product is CASSSGVADNSPLHF.

The chain recombines TRBV9 with TRBJ2-7; tentative D call: TRBD1 (5 bases). The germline V and J ends were trimmed by 3 bases and 3 bases, with 7 bases remaining between them. The CDR3 loop spans 12 amino acids. CDR1 is SGDLS and CDR2 is YYNGEE in the germline V gene. The CDR3 DNA follows: TGTGCCAGCAGCGCCGACAGCTACGAGCAGTACTTC. Its protein is CASSADSYEQYF.

This sequence joins TRBV19 and TRBJ1-5, with 7 bases that match TRBD1. Trimming cost V 6 bases and J 4 bases; bases outside gene matches: 9. The germline V gene encodes CDR1 LNHDA and CDR2 SQIVND (reference sequence). This CDR3 contains 15 residues. The CDR3 nucleotides read TGTGCCAGTAGGCGAGTCCGGGACAGAAATCAGCCCCAGCATTTT. This translates into CASRRVRDRNQPQHF.

The chain employs TRBV19 and TRBJ1-5; 7 nucleotides match TRBD1. This CDR3 contains 12 residues. The V and J ends lost 9 bases and 7 bases, in that order; junction bases with no gene match: 6. Germline V gives CDR1 LNHDA, CDR2 SQIVND (reference sequence). CDR3 sequence reads: CASSEQGQPQHF. In DNA, the CDR3 is TGTGCCAGCTCAGAACAGGGGCAGCCCCAGCATTTT.

This chain connects TRBV9 to TRBJ1-5; no clear D. Trimming removed 3 bases at V and 1 base at J, with 11 bases between. The CDR3 extends over 15 amino acids. The germline gives CDR1 SGDLS, CDR2 YYNGEE. Here the CDR3 reads CASSAKGGSNQPQHF. The CDR3 region has the DNA TGTGCCAGCAGCGCCAAGGGCGGGAGCAATCAGCCCCAGCATTTT.

The chain is built from TRBV19 and TRBJ1-1; possibly TRBD1 for D (5 bases). The V gene lost 7 bases and the J gene lost 4 bases, with 13 bases spanning the gap. Germline CDR1 and CDR2: LNHDA and SQIVND (reference sequence). The CDR3 contains 13 residues. CDR3 in DNA: TGTGCCAGTATCATCCAGGGCGGCACTGAAGCTTTCTTT. Translating it yields CASIIQGGTEAFF.

V usage is TRBV7-9 and J usage is TRBJ1-2; 12 bases are a match to TRBD1. This CDR3 has 14 residues. The ends lost 6 bases at V and 6 bases at J; junction bases unmatched: 5. Germline CDR1 SEHNR, CDR2 FQNEAQ (reference sequence). The DNA for the CDR3 is TGTGCCAGCAGACTGGGACAGGGGGCGGATGGCTACACCTTC. Translated: CASRLGQGADGYTF.

This clone was found a few times. The rearrangement links TRBV19 to TRBJ2-2; 9 nucleotides line up with TRBD1. The V and J ends lost 6 bases and 2 bases, in that order; junction bases with no gene match: 7. CDR1 LNHDA and CDR2 SQIVND come from the germline V gene (reference sequence). This CDR3 spans 16 amino acids. CDR3 sequence reads: CASSLQGASNTGELFF. Here the CDR3 DNA reads TGTGCCAGTAGCCTACAGGGGGCCTCAAACACCGGGGAGCTGTTTTTT.